This T cell receptor beta chain was documented in a study of blood T cell repertoires in COVID-19. Across the study: Acute and convalescent COVID-19 specimens originated in the United States, Italy and Spain. Sample material is recorded as cDNA or gDNA derived from T cells, B-cell-depleted T cells, or PBMCs.

As originally analysed: Estimation of nucleated cell counts relied on the amplification of reference gene primers. Assay used: immunoSEQ multiplex PCR; TCRdb lists only in-frame clones, some missing. Clonal size and the V and J genes are those of that table, whereas D and trimming came from the DNA. Of tens of thousands of clones listed, around 88% are singletons. By proportion, this clone is medium-sized. Sample: peripheral blood. The TCR comes from a woman aged 70-85 years with acute or convalescent COVID-19.

CDR3 coding DNA: TGTGCCAGCAGTTTATGGACTAGCGGAACCTCCCAAGAGACCCAGTACTTC. Translation gives CASSLWTSGTSQETQYF. The chain joins TRBV28 to TRBJ2-5; 9 nucleotides line up with TRBD2. The V gene end was trimmed by 0 bases and the J gene end by 1 base; junction bases not matched to a gene: 6. The V gene's germline CDR1 is MDHEN and CDR2 SYDVKM. There are 17 residues in the CDR3.